This T cell receptor (beta chain) was obtained from a study of blood T cell repertoires in COVID-19. Across the whole study: The study drew acute and convalescent COVID-19 samples from the United States, Italy and Spain.

Seattle researchers signed up patients amid active infection and tracked them longitudinally. Clones were read by immunoSEQ multiplex PCR, and TCRdb kept only the in-frame ones, dropping some. Of roughly 190,000 clones listed, roughly 87% are singletons. Germline assignment: CDR1 SGHVS and CDR2 FQNEAQ. This CDR3 has 13 amino acids. V was clipped by 5 bases and J by 10 bases, with 15 bases between them. The J gene is TRBJ1-5, the V gene TRBV7-8; D unresolved. Material: peripheral blood. This TCR came from a woman between 55 and 75 years old with COVID-19, enrolled during active disease. CDR3 bases: TGTGCCAGCAGCGAGCTACAATCAGGACCCCAGCATTTT. Amino acid sequence: CASSELQSGPQHF.